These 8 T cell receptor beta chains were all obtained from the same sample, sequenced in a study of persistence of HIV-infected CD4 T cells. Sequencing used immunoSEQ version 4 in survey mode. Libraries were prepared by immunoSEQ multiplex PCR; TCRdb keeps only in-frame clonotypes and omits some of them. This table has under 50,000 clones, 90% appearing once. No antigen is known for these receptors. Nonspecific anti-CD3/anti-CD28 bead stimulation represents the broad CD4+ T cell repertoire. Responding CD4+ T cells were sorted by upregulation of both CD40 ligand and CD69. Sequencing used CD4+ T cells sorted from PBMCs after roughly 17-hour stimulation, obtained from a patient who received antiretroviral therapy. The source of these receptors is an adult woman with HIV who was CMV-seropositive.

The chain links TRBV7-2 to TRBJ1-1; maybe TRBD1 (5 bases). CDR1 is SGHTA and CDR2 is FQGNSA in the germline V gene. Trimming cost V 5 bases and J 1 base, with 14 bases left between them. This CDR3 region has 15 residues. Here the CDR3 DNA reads TGTGCCAGCAGCCTAGAGACAGCCGCGAACACTGAAGCTTTCTTT. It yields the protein CASSLETAANTEAFF.

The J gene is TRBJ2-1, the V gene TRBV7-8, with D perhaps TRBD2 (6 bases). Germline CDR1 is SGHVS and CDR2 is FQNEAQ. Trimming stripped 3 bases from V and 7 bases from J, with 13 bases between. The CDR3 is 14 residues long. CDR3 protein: CASSFGQGGNEQFF. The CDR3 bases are TGTGCCAGCAGCTTTGGTCAGGGAGGTAATGAGCAGTTCTTC.

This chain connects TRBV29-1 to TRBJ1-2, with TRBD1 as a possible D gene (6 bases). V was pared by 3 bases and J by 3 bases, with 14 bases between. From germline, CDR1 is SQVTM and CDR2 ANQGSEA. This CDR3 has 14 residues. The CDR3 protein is CSVDDRRGDYGYTF. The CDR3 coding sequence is TGCAGCGTTGATGACCGCAGGGGCGACTATGGCTACACCTTC.

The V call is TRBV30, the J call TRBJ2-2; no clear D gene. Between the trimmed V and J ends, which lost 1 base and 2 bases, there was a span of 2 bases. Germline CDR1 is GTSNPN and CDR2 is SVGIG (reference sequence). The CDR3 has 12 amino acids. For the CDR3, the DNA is TGTGCCTGGAGTGGAAACACCGGGGAGCTGTTTTTT. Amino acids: CAWSGNTGELFF. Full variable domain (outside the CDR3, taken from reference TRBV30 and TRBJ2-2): SQTIHQWPATLVQPVGSPLSLECTVEGTSNPNLYWYRQAAGRGLQLLFYSVGIGQISSEVPQNLSASRPQDRQFILSSKKLLLSDSGFYLCAWSGNTGELFFGEGSRLTVL.

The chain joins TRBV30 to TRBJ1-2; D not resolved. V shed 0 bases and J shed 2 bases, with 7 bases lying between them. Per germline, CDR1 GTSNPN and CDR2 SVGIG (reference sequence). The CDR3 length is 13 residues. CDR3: CAWSVGQNYGYTF. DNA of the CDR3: TGTGCCTGGAGTGTAGGTCAGAACTATGGCTACACCTTC.

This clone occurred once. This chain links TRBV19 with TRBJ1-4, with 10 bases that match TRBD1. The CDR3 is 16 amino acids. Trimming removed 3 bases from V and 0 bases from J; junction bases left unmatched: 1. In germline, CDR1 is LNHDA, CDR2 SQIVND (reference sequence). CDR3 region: CASSIGTGATNEKLFF. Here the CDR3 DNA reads TGTGCCAGTAGTATCGGGACAGGGGCAACTAATGAAAAACTGTTTTTT.

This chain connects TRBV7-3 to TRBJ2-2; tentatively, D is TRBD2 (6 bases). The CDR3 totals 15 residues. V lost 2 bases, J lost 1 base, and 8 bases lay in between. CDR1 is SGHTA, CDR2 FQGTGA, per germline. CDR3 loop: CASSLGSGNTGELFF. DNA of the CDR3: TGTGCCAGCAGCTTAGGTAGCGGGAACACCGGGGAGCTGTTTTTT.

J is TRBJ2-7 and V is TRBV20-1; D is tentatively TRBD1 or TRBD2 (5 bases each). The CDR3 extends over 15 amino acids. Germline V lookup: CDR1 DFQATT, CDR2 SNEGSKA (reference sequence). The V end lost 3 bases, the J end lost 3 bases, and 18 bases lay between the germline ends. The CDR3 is CSASIKQVGDYEQYF. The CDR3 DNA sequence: TGCAGTGCTAGTATAAAACAGGTGGGGGACTACGAGCAGTACTTC.